These T cell receptor beta chains were read from a single sample in a study of vaccination effects on CD4 cells after COVID-19. These receptors' antigens are unknown. This table comes from immunoSEQ multiplex PCR, and its TCRdb copy is limited to in-frame clones, with some not included. The table has about 22,000 clones, roughly four fifths seen once. This material consisted of CD4+ T cells from PBMCs cultured with HCoV-NL63 spike peptides, taken before COVID-19 vaccination. All receptors come from a human donor who received a COVID-19 vaccine. Each CDR3 is given with its conserved first and last residue. The order of the fields is V gene, clone size, CDR3 length, J gene, D gene, CDR3 DNA, CDR3 protein. A D gene is named only where the DNA matches it firmly. Clone size is not always given. Where it is, it says once, few, many or a class for expanded clones.

V: TRBV11-3; size: -; length: 13; J: TRBJ2-2; D: -; DNA: TGTGCCAGCAGCTTAGATGGACCCGGGGAGCTGTTTTTT; CDR3: CASSLDGPGELFF
V: TRBV9; size: few; length: 13; J: TRBJ1-3; D: -; DNA: TGTGCCAGCAGCGTGGGGGATGGAAACACCATATATTTT; CDR3: CASSVGDGNTIYF
V: TRBV7-2; size: -; length: 14; J: TRBJ1-1; D: -; DNA: TGTGCCAGCAGAAGCGGGACGGCGAACACTGAAGCTTTCTTT; CDR3: CASRSGTANTEAFF
V: TRBV4-2; size: few; length: 15; J: TRBJ2-1; D: -; DNA: TGTGCCAGCAGCCAAGATCGTCACGCCGGCAATGAGCAGTTCTTC; CDR3: CASSQDRHAGNEQFF
V: TRBV2; size: -; length: 15; J: TRBJ1-3; D: -; DNA: TGTGCCAGCAGTATTACAGTAGGGGTCGGAAACACCATATATTTT; CDR3: CASSITVGVGNTIYF
V: TRBV27; size: -; length: 13; J: TRBJ2-7; D: TRBD2; DNA: TGTGCCAGCAGTTTAGGAGCGGGGTACGAGCAGTACTTC; CDR3: CASSLGAGYEQYF
V: TRBV7-2; size: few; length: 15; J: TRBJ2-1; D: TRBD1; DNA: TGTGCCAGCAGCCCAGGGGGCAGGGCATCTGATGAGCAGTTCTTC; CDR3: CASSPGGRASDEQFF
V: TRBV24-1; size: -; length: 16; J: TRBJ2-2; D: TRBD1; DNA: TGTGCCACCAGTGATTCCGGGACAGGGGTTACCGGGGAGCTGTTTTTT; CDR3: CATSDSGTGVTGELFF
V: TRBV6-4; size: -; length: 14; J: TRBJ2-6; D: -; DNA: TGTGCCAGCAGTGAGGGGGCTGGGGCCAACGTCCTGACTTTC; CDR3: CASSEGAGANVLTF
V: TRBV19; size: -; length: 13; J: TRBJ1-6; D: TRBD1; DNA: TGTGCCAGTAGGGGACAGGGCGATTCACCCCTCCACTTT; CDR3: CASRGQGDSPLHF
V: TRBV3-1/TRBV3-2; size: -; length: 14; J: TRBJ1-2; D: TRBD1; DNA: TGTGCCAGCAGCCAAGACACGACAGGGGGCGGCTACACCTTC; CDR3: CASSQDTTGGGYTF
V: TRBV11-2; size: few; length: 15; J: TRBJ1-1; D: -; DNA: TGTGCCAGCAGCTTAGATCCGTCCATGAACACTGAAGCTTTCTTT; CDR3: CASSLDPSMNTEAFF
V: TRBV7-9; size: -; length: 14; J: TRBJ1-4; D: -; DNA: TGTGCCAGCAGCTCCCGGGGGGGTAATGAAAAACTGTTTTTT; CDR3: CASSSRGGNEKLFF
V: TRBV7-3; size: -; length: 17; J: TRBJ1-1; D: -; DNA: TGTGCCAGCAGCTTAAGGCCAAGAGGGCAGAGGAACACTGAAGCTTTCTTT; CDR3: CASSLRPRGQRNTEAFF